This T cell receptor (beta chain) was profiled in a study of T cells in Graves' hyperthyroidism and ophthalmopathy. The germline V gene encodes CDR1 MNHNS and CDR2 SASEGT. V lost 10 bases, J lost 4 bases, and 12 bases stayed unmatched. This CDR3 is 14 amino acids long. The study's findings and limits: Classification by a 13 V-J model distinguished ophthalmopathy from stable hyperthyroidism. The model's output predicted ophthalmopathy at a median of 6.5 months prior to onset.

Exclusion of a patient resulted from uncontrolled infection, other autoimmune disease, pregnancy or lactation. Diagnoses rested on clinical symptoms, serum thyroxine and TRAb, thyroid ultrasound and orbital computed tomography. At least ten counts were recorded for this clonotype. Its cognate antigen is unknown. RNA transcripts were the template for amplifying TCR beta CDR3 regions. TCR CDR3 regions were first amplified by RT-PCR with HTBI primers. MiXCR was run by TCRdb on the multiplex PCR reads, yielding one entry per CDR3 protein. The sample includes roughly 740,000 distinct CDR3 sequences, roughly 15% of them seen just once.

This chain joins TRBV6-1 and TRBJ2-5; 7 bases fit TRBD1. The TCR sequence derives from a man aged 18 to 35 with Graves' hyperthyroidism. Sequencing input: blood. CDR3 loop: CATNYRGRGETQYF. The DNA of the CDR3 is TGTGCCACCAACTACAGGGGTAGGGGAGAGACCCAGTACTTC.